This T cell receptor (beta chain) was identified in a study of glioma-infiltrating T cells after dendritic cell vaccination listed by TCRdb under 2016. As for the study more broadly: The cohort comprised about 15 glioblastoma patients from Phase I and II dendritic cell vaccination trials, 9 newly diagnosed and 6 with recurrent disease. Between the early 2000s and the early 2010s, the patients were given dendritic cell vaccination pulsed with autologous tumor lysate. To make the vaccine, monocyte-derived dendritic cells were cultured for under eight days with IL-4 and GM-CSF and then pulsed overnight with autologous tumor lysate. Three intradermal dendritic cell vaccine injections were administered to patients at biweekly intervals in the arm below the axilla. Tumor-infiltrating lymphocyte content was quantified and tumor and blood repertoires were compared in dendritic cell-vaccinated glioblastoma patients by deep sequencing of TCR beta CDR3 regions. TCR sequencing metrics, including TIL content and tumor-blood repertoire overlap, were correlated with survival after dendritic cell vaccination. Overall study results and their limits: The cohort was small and heterogeneous, with few patients having full blood and tumor sets and even fewer initial-recurrent tumor pairs. The three-group TCR overlap response model was described as speculative and requiring prospective validation. After dendritic cell vaccination, a higher estimated pretreatment TIL content predicted longer time to progression and longer overall survival. No direct relationship between TCR clonality and survival was found, suggesting that a diverse polyclonal response may matter.

The CDR3 holds 16 amino acids from the cysteine to the phenylalanine. Left in the record is the CDR3 DNA by itself, 48 bases read in frame from the first base. CDR1 and CDR2 are read off the germline V gene (reference sequence) as MNHEY and SMNVEV. V ends up 5 bases short and J 2 bases short, with an unmatched junction base count of 5. This clone turned up a few times. The specificity of this receptor is unknown. No much larger clonotype is one base removed from it; base qualities were not supplied. Patients were selected for having adequate residual fresh-frozen tumor tissue and more than two years of available survival data. Although molecular status otherwise differed among the glioblastoma patients, no patient had an isocitrate dehydrogenase mutation. PBMC collection took place before vaccination, two weeks after the third vaccination, and at tumor progression if progression occurred. Genomic DNA was extracted with the Qiagen DNeasy Blood extraction Kit.

Using the immunoSEQ assay, TCRB CDR3 regions were amplified from around 2 micrograms of genomic DNA, or from all available DNA when less than that was on hand. The multiplex PCR relied on 60 forward primers for TCR V beta segments and 13 reverse primers for J beta segments. To estimate the number of reads per starting template, synthetic control templates were added to each sample at limiting dilution. Sequencing produced 87 bp reads on the Illumina HiSeq System. Processing in the source paper ran as follows. To remove PCR and sequencing errors, closely related sequences were merged with a nearest neighbor algorithm. TCR overlap was defined as the percentage of unique tumor TCR beta sequences that were also present in the same patient's peripheral blood. TCRdb stores this immuneACCESS table with in-frame sequences only. Part of the clones is absent; in the studies checked, under half of the shortfall reflects unresolved V genes, and no reason is known for the rest. Clone size and the V and J calls come from that table; the DNA yielded D and trimming. This sample is represented by 35,000 to 40,000 clones; 70% to 85% of them were singletons. The ten largest make up 7.8% of the sample.

Source: blood, taken before dendritic cell vaccination. Rearrangement joined TRBV27 to TRBJ1-4, with 10 bases aligning to TRBD1. The receptor's source is a human donor with glioblastoma. The sequenced DNA is TGTGCCAGCAGTACCCGGGACAGGGGTACTAATGAAAAACTGTTTTTT. This codes for CASSTRDRGTNEKLFF.